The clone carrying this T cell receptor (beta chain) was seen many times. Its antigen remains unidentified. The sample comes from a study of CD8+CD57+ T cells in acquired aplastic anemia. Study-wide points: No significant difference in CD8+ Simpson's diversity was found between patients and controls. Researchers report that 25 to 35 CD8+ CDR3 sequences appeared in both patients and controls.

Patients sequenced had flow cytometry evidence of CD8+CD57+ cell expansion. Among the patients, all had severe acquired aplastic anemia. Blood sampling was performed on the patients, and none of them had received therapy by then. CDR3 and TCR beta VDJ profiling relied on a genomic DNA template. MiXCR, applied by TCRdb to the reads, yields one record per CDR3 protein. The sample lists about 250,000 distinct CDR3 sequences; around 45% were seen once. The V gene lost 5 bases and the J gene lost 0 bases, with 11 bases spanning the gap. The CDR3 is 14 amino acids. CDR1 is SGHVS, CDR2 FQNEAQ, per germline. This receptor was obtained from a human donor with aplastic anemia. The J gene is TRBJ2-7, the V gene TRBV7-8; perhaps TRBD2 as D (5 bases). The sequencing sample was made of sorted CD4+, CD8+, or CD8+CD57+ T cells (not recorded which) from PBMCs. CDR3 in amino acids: CASSDGRDSYEQYF. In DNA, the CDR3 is TGTGCCAGCAGCGACGGACGGGACTCCTACGAGCAGTACTTC.